The present TCR beta chain was sequenced within a study of T cells in women clearing cervical HPV infection. General study points: Associations may precede or follow infection; HPV-specific or memory T cells were not isolated. Unknown T-cell numbers per sample may underlie the richness differences.

CDR1 and CDR2 from the germline V gene are SGHNT and YYREEE (reference sequence). V lost 0 bases to trimming and J lost 0 bases, with 10 bases between them. This CDR3 comprises 16 residues. Average input was roughly 1,200 ng genomic DNA for immunoSEQ TCR beta CDR3 amplification. Libraries were prepared by immunoSEQ multiplex PCR; TCRdb keeps only in-frame clonotypes and omits some of them. Its clone listing holds about 30,000 clones. A word on this clone: As yet, its antigen is unknown. Coverage ceases 3 residues before the CDR3 finishes, and the germline J gene fills in the end.

The sequence was obtained from a woman between 18 and 75 years old with a cervical HPV16 infection that either progressed to CIN3+ or cleared (not recorded which). The sequenced sample was blood buffy coat. The chain is built from TRBV5-4 and TRBJ2-1, with TRBD2 as a possible D gene (6 bases). The CDR3 is CASSLASVFSYNEQFF. The covered CDR3 bases are TGTGCCAGCAGCTTGGCTAGCGTTTTCTCCTACAATGAG.